These 21 T cell receptor beta chains share one sample of origin, sequenced in a study of CD8 T cells in ankylosing spondylitis. Whole-study findings and limits: Blood of patients with ankylosing spondylitis appeared to be characterized by a TCR beta motif of fewer than 10 highly homologous variants.

These TCRs are of unknown antigen specificity. TCRdb re-analysed the 5' RACE reads in MiXCR, keeping a single row per CDR3 protein. Of 200,000 to 250,000 distinct CDR3 sequences listed, approximately 16% are singletons. The sample was blood, either unsorted or a sorted T cell fraction (not recorded which). The receptors come from a male donor with ankylosing spondylitis.

This clonotype was seen a few times. The V gene is TRBV5-1, the J gene TRBJ2-7, with D perhaps matching TRBD1 (5 bases). The germline V and J ends were trimmed by 0 bases and 2 bases, with 12 bases remaining between them. The CDR3 totals 15 residues. Germline V gene sequence: CDR1 SGHRS, CDR2 YFSETQ. CDR3 residues: CASSLEAGHTYEQYF. The CDR3 DNA reads TGCGCCAGCAGCTTGGAGGCAGGGCATACCTACGAGCAGTACTTC.

This clonotype showed up many times. The chain uses TRBV29-1 and TRBJ2-1, with a weak D call TRBD1 (5 bases). The CDR3 is 13 residues long. Germline assignment: CDR1 SQVTM and CDR2 ANQGSEA. V was cut by 5 bases and J by 2 bases, with 10 bases left in between. CDR3 DNA: TGCAGCGTTAGTCAGGGTACCTACAATGAGCAGTTCTTC. Translated, it gives CSVSQGTYNEQFF.

The chain is built from TRBV7-9 and TRBJ2-3, with 7 bases identical to TRBD2. The CDR3 has 15 amino acids. The ends lost 1 base at V and 3 bases at J; junction bases unmatched: 4. Germline lookup yields CDR1 SEHNR and CDR2 FQNEAQ (reference sequence). CDR3 loop: CASSLVLAATDTQYF. CDR3 bases: TGTGCCAGCAGCTTAGTGCTAGCGGCAACAGATACGCAGTATTTT.

The V call is TRBV6-5, the J call TRBJ2-7; 7 nucleotides line up with TRBD1. V dropped 2 bases and J dropped 1; count of bases not matched to a gene: 5. CDR1 MNHEY and CDR2 SVGAGI come from the germline V gene. The CDR3 runs to 15 residues. The CDR3 DNA reads as TGTGCCAGCAGTTACCTTTCAGGGGGATCCTACGAGCAGTACTTC. This gives the protein CASSYLSGGSYEQYF.

This clonotype has a count of ten or more. The chain recombines TRBV29-1 with TRBJ2-7, with 7 bases identical to TRBD1. This CDR3 has 14 amino acids. The V gene end was trimmed by 6 bases and the J gene end by 3 bases; junction bases not matched to a gene: 11. Germline values: CDR1 SQVTM, CDR2 ANQGSEA. CDR3 nucleotides: TGCAGCGTGGGGGACAGCTTTACCTTCTACGAGCAGTACTTC. Its translation is CSVGDSFTFYEQYF.

This clonotype was seen a few times. The chain links TRBV5-5 to TRBJ1-5; D call uncertain. CDR1 is SGHKS, CDR2 YYEKEE, per germline (reference sequence). CDR3 length: 14 amino acids. Between the trimmed V and J ends, which lost 4 bases and 4 bases, there was a span of 12 bases. CDR3 DNA sequence: TGTGCCAGCAGCCCCGGTTCTGGTAATCAGCCCCAGCATTTT. As protein: CASSPGSGNQPQHF.

This clonotype was observed many times. This may arise from a read error, as a much more abundant clone is one base away. The gene calls are TRBV5-6 and TRBJ2-7, with unresolved D. Germline loops: CDR1 SGHDT, CDR2 YYEEEE. V gave up 4 bases and J gave up 3 bases, with 14 bases separating them. CDR3 length: 14 amino acids. The CDR3: CASSPVVGGYEQYF. The CDR3 DNA reads as TGTGCCAGCAGCCCCGTGGTCGGCGGCTACGAGCAGTACTTC.

The gene calls are TRBV29-1 and TRBJ1-2; TRBD1 is a possible D gene (5 bases). The CDR3 length is 14 residues. The V end was cut by 1 base, the J end by 6 bases, with 15 bases between. The germline V gene has CDR1 SQVTM and CDR2 ANQGSEA. The CDR3 region is CSVEVGGREDGYTF. In nucleotides, the CDR3 is TGCAGCGTTGAAGTGGGTGGCAGGGAGGATGGCTACACCTTC.

This clonotype showed up just a few times. The chain is built from TRBV29-1 and TRBJ2-1; a weak D match, TRBD2 (5 bases). This CDR3 has 12 amino acids. With 5 bases removed from V and 2 bases from J, the gap between germline ends came to 7 bases. The germline CDR1 and CDR2 sequences are SQVTM and ANQGSEA. Written as DNA, the CDR3 is TGCAGCGTTTTCGGGACCTACAATGAGCAGTTCTTC. This encodes CSVFGTYNEQFF.

This clonotype showed up many times. The rearrangement uses TRBV12-3 or TRBV12-4 and TRBJ1-1; D remains unclear. V was pared by 6 bases and J by 3 bases, with 8 bases between. The CDR3 covers 12 residues. The CDR3 DNA follows: TGTGCCAGCAGCGGTTGGGACACTGAAGCTTTCTTT. This sequence encodes CASSGWDTEAFF.

The CDR3 here is CASSKGRETSGSRGHTDTQYF. The CDR3 nucleotides are TGTGCCAGCAGCAAAGGAAGGGAGACTAGCGGGAGCCGAGGACACACAGATACGCAGTATTTT. The rearrangement joins TRBV21-1 to TRBJ2-3; the DNA was not compared with TRBD2, the D call given in the table. TRBV21-1 is classified as a pseudogene. CDR3 length: 21 amino acids.

The J gene is TRBJ2-7, the V gene TRBV12-3 or TRBV12-4; no clear D gene. V was trimmed by 2 bases and J by 6 bases, leaving 8 bases between them. The CDR3 runs to 12 residues. The CDR3, as DNA: TGTGCCAGCAGTTTAAGGGCTTCCGAGCAGTACTTC. It encodes CASSLRASEQYF.

This clonotype has only a few counts. This chain links TRBV9 with TRBJ2-2; TRBD2 matches at 8 bases. The CDR3 contains 20 residues. Germline assignment: CDR1 SGDLS and CDR2 YYNGEE. Trimming took 2 bases from V and 4 from J; bases not matched to a gene: 19. CDR3 sequence: CASSVTSPAGDAWGTGELFF. The CDR3 nucleotides are TGTGCCAGCAGCGTTACGTCACCAGCGGGGGACGCCTGGGGCACCGGGGAGCTGTTTTTT.

On this clonotype: The junction departs from germline at one end; a sequencing error may be responsible. The gene calls are TRBV20-1 and TRBJ2-1, with 9 positions matching TRBD2. Germline CDR1 and CDR2: DFQATT and SNEGSKA (reference sequence). The CDR3 is made up of 15 amino acids. The CDR3 spells CSATSLAGSHNEQFF. The CDR3 DNA reads as TGCAGTGCTACCTCACTAGCGGGCTCCCACAATGAGCAGTTCTTC.

The genes are TRBV10-3 and TRBJ1-2; the D is unclear. CDR1 and CDR2 from the germline V gene are ENHRY and SYGVKD. Trimming pared 0 bases from V and 6 bases from J, leaving 5 bases between. The CDR3 is made up of 12 amino acids. CDR3 amino acids: CAISESGNGYTF. The CDR3, as DNA: TGTGCCATCAGTGAGTCAGGGAATGGCTACACCTTC.

This clonotype has only a few counts. V gene TRBV11-2 combines with J gene TRBJ2-1; 11 nucleotides agree with TRBD2. This CDR3 has 16 residues. Germline-derived CDR1 and CDR2 are SGHAT and FQNNGV. The trim removed 5 bases at V and 0 bases at J, leaving 3 bases unmatched. For the CDR3, the DNA is TGTGCCAGCAGCGTAGCGGGGGGGAGCTCCTACAATGAGCAGTTCTTC. Translation: CASSVAGGSSYNEQFF. Filled out from reference TRBV11-2 and TRBJ2-1, the complete variable domain reads EAGVAQSPRYKIIEKRQSVAFWCNPISGHATLYWYQQILGQGPKLLIQFQNNGVVDDSQLPKDRFSAERLKGVDSTLKIQPAKLEDSAVYLCASSVAGGSSYNEQFFGPGTRLTVL.

This chain joins TRBV27 and TRBJ2-7, with TRBD2 identical over 12 bases. Germline lookup yields CDR1 MNHEY and CDR2 SMNVEV (reference sequence). CDR3 length: 16 amino acids. Trimming removed 6 bases from V and 2 bases from J; junction bases left unmatched: 8. The CDR3 bases are TGTGCCAGCAGCCAGTACACTAGCGGGGGGCCCTACGAGCAGTACTTC. Protein: CASSQYTSGGPYEQYF.

This clonotype appeared many times. The rearrangement links TRBV3-1 to TRBJ2-3, with TRBD2 matching over 7 bases. The germline V gene encodes CDR1 LGHDT and CDR2 YNNKEL (reference sequence). The CDR3 length is 16 residues. The V and J ends lost 3 bases and 1 base, in that order; junction bases with no gene match: 7. The CDR3 sequence is CASSHAWTRGTDTQYF. CDR3 sequence (DNA): TGTGCCAGCAGCCACGCCTGGACTAGGGGCACAGATACGCAGTATTTT.

This clonotype occurred a few times. The gene calls are TRBV29-1 and TRBJ2-1; D may match TRBD1 or TRBD2 (5 bases each). The V gene lost 7 bases and the J gene lost 9 bases, with 16 bases spanning the gap. CDR3 length: 12 residues. CDR1 and CDR2 from the germline V gene are SQVTM and ANQGSEA. Written as DNA, the CDR3 is TGCAGCGCCGAGGGGTCCTTGGGTGAGCAGTTCTTC. It codes for CSAEGSLGEQFF.

The chain is built from TRBV9 and TRBJ2-3; 8 bases are shared with TRBD2. Per germline, CDR1 SGDLS and CDR2 YYNGEE. J lost 4 bases, V lost 0 bases, and 4 bases had no gene match. This CDR3 comprises 15 residues. This chain's CDR3 is CASSVDGRAADTQYF. The CDR3 bases are TGTGCCAGCAGCGTAGACGGGAGGGCCGCAGATACGCAGTATTTT.

This clonotype appeared a few times. The chain carries TRBV5-1 and TRBJ2-7, with 7 bases matching TRBD1. CDR1 and CDR2 from the germline V gene are SGHRS and YFSETQ. V gave up 4 bases and J gave up 2 bases; unmatched junction bases: 3. CDR3 length: 13 residues. For the CDR3, the DNA is TGCGCCAGCAGCGCGGACAGGACCTACGAGCAGTACTTC. Translation: CASSADRTYEQYF.